This TCR beta chain originates from a study of cytomegalovirus exposure and HLA in healthy donors. Across the whole study: Caucasian-associated ancestry cluster membership applied to approximately 80% of several hundred genotyped donors. Study-wide results and limits: Immune exposure information comprised only CMV serostatus. A later analysis showed TCR association rates differing by HLA locus, peaking at DRB1 and lowest at HLA-C.

With respect to this clone: Its antigen is not known.

With 60 Vbeta and 13 Jbeta primers, the PCR was carried out. Clones were read by immunoSEQ multiplex PCR, and TCRdb kept only the in-frame ones, dropping some. The data contain 90,000 to 100,000 clones, approximately 76% of them singletons. CDR1 is MDHEN and CDR2 is SYDVKM in the germline V gene. V lost 6 bases to trimming and J lost 4 bases, with 7 bases between them. This CDR3 region has 12 residues. V is TRBV28 and J is TRBJ1-5; no clear D. Sequencing used PBMCs. The clonotype originates from a man in his forties or fifties in good health and CMV-seropositive. The CDR3 nucleotides are TGTGCCAGCAGCTGGAGGAATCAGCCCCAGCATTTT. This translates into CASSWRNQPQHF.